Listed below are T cell receptor beta chains from one sample, sequenced in a study of T-cell reconstitution after alpha-beta-depleted transplantation in children. TCRdb re-called the PCR reads with MiXCR, one entry per CDR3 protein. The sample includes 600,000 to 800,000 distinct CDR3 sequences, about 12% of them seen just once. This sample comprised PBMCs, obtained before TCRalphabeta/CD19-depleted stem cell transplant. Receptor source: a girl aged 2 to 10 with congenital amegakaryocytic thrombocytopenia, due to receive a stem cell transplant. Both conserved end residues are part of each CDR3. Fields, in order: D gene, J gene, clone size, V gene, CDR3 DNA, CDR3 protein. A D gene is named only where the DNA matches it firmly. Size is omitted from some rows. Given values are once, few, many or a class for expanded clones.

>-|TRBJ2-5|many|TRBV29-1
TGCACCGTGGGCCAAGAGACCCAGTACTTC
CTVGQETQYF
>-|TRBJ2-2|-|TRBV20-1
TGCAGTGCTAAACCGGGTTGGGACACCGGGGAGCTGTTTTTT
CSAKPGWDTGELFF
>TRBD2|TRBJ2-1|few|TRBV7-9
TGTGCCAGCAGCTACTCAGCGGGAGTGTCGTACAATGAGCAGTTCTTC
CASSYSAGVSYNEQFF
>TRBD1|TRBJ2-7|many|TRBV29-1
TGCAGCGTTGGTTGGGGGACAGGGCCCGAGCAGTACTTC
CSVGWGTGPEQYF
>-|TRBJ1-5|many|TRBV5-1
TGCGCCAGCAGCCCTGGTGGAGGGCTCAATCAGCCCCAGCATTTT
CASSPGGGLNQPQHF
>TRBD1|TRBJ2-7|-|TRBV12-3/TRBV12-4
TGTGCCAGCAGTCCAGGGGGCATTTGGCCCTACGAGCAGTACTTC
CASSPGGIWPYEQYF
>-|TRBJ2-1|many|TRBV7-8
TGTGCCAGCAGCTTACTGATTGGGATGAATGAGCAGTTCTTC
CASSLLIGMNEQFF
>-|TRBJ2-5|many|TRBV7-7
TGTGCCAGCAGCGCGGAGGGTGAGACCCAGTACTTC
CASSAEGETQYF
>-|TRBJ2-3|once|TRBV28
TGTGCCAGCAGTTTAGACGCTAGCAGCCCAGGAGTGGATACGCAGTATTTT
CASSLDASSPGVDTQYF
>-|TRBJ2-7|many|TRBV20-1
TGCAGTGCTTCGTCGACTGGTAGCGGCTATACTGGGTCCTACGAGCAGTACTTC
CSASSTGSGYTGSYEQYF
>-|TRBJ2-3|few|TRBV4-1
TGCGCCAGCAGCCAAGGGTGGGGTGCGGGCACAGATACGCAGTATTTT
CASSQGWGAGTDTQYF
>-|TRBJ1-3|many|TRBV28
TGTGCCAGCAGTGTGACAGGTTTGGGCGGAAACACCATATATTTT
CASSVTGLGGNTIYF
>-|TRBJ2-7|many|TRBV5-1
TGCGCCAGCAGCTCAACTCCCTGGGGCTCCTACGAGCAGTACTTC
CASSSTPWGSYEQYF
>-|TRBJ1-3|many|TRBV20-1
TGCAGTGCTAGCCTGTCGGGAGACGGAAACACCATATATTTT
CSASLSGDGNTIYF
>-|TRBJ1-1|-|TRBV25-1
TGTGCCAGCAGTCATGGCCAGGGGTCTGAAGCTTTCTTT
CASSHGQGSEAFF
>TRBD1|TRBJ1-2|many|TRBV29-1
TGCAGCGTTCAGACAGGGACTGGCTACACCTTC
CSVQTGTGYTF
>-|TRBJ2-2|-|TRBV20-1
TGCAGTGCTAGATGGAGGCAAGGCGGGGAGCTGTTTTTT
CSARWRQGGELFF
>TRBD1|TRBJ2-7|many|TRBV20-1
TGCAGTGCCACGACAGGGAGCTACTCCTACGAGCAGTACTTC
CSATTGSYSYEQYF
>TRBD2|TRBJ2-7|-|TRBV5-1
TGCGCCAGCAGCCTTAGGACTAGCTACGAGCAGAACTTC
CASSLRTSYEQNF
>-|TRBJ2-2|-|TRBV29-1
TGCAGCGCCGTAGCGGAGAATACCAACACCGGGGAGCTGTTTTTT
CSAVAENTNTGELFF
>TRBD1|TRBJ2-5|many|TRBV20-1
TGCAGTGCTGAAAGACAGGGGTCCCAAGAGACCCAGTACTTC
CSAERQGSQETQYF
>TRBD1|TRBJ1-2|-|TRBV5-5
TGTGCCAGCAGCCTCGACCTAGGGGGCGACACCTTC
CASSLDLGGDTF
>TRBD2|TRBJ2-3|few|TRBV29-1
TGCAGCGTTGTACGGGGACTAGTTACAGATACGCAGTATTTT
CSVVRGLVTDTQYF
>TRBD1|TRBJ1-2|many|TRBV7-8
TGTGCCAGCAGCTTAGCAGGGGGCTCTCTTGACTATGGCTACACCTTC
CASSLAGGSLDYGYTF
>TRBD2|TRBJ2-1|-|TRBV29-1
TGCAGCGTTTCGGGGGGACTAGGAGGGAATGAGCAGTTCTTC
CSVSGGLGGNEQFF
>-|TRBJ2-5|many|TRBV20-1
TGCAGTGCTAGGACCCCGATGAGTTTCCAGTACTTC
CSARTPMSFQYF
>-|TRBJ2-5|-|TRBV27
TGTGCCAGCACCTCTTCGCCCGGAGGAGAGACCCAGTACTTC
CASTSSPGGETQYF
>-|TRBJ2-2|few|TRBV6-5
TGTGCCAGCGAGCACTCGGTGGAGGCGCGTCGGAACACCGGGGAGCTGTTTTTT
CASEHSVEARRNTGELFF
>-|TRBJ2-5|-|TRBV7-8
TGTGCCAGCAGCTTTCAAGGGTGGACAGAGACCCAGTACTTC
CASSFQGWTETQYF
>-|TRBJ2-3|many|TRBV29-1
TGCAGCGTTGTGGCCACAGATACGCAGTATTTT
CSVVATDTQYF
>TRBD2|TRBJ2-7|-|TRBV7-2
TGTGCCAGCAGCTTAGCGGGAGGGACGACTCCCTACGAGCAGTACTTC
CASSLAGGTTPYEQYF
>TRBD2|TRBJ2-1|few|TRBV12-3/TRBV12-4
TGTGCCAGCAGTTTTCGTTGGACTAGCGGGAACAATGAGCAGTTCTTC
CASSFRWTSGNNEQFF
>TRBD2|TRBJ2-3|few|TRBV11-2
TGTGCCAGCAGCTTACGCCTAGCGGGAGCCTTGAATACGCAGTATTTT
CASSLRLAGALNTQYF
>TRBD2|TRBJ2-2|-|TRBV7-3
TGTGCCAGCAGATCGACCTCAGGACTAGCGGGCGGGGAGCTGTTTTTT
CASRSTSGLAGGELFF
>TRBD2|TRBJ2-7|-|TRBV7-2
TGTGCCAGCAGCCCTAGCGGGGCCATCTACGAGCAGTACTTC
CASSPSGAIYEQYF
>-|TRBJ2-7|-|TRBV28
TGTGCCAGCAGGATTCCCGGGAAATGGGAGCAGTACTTC
CASRIPGKWEQYF
>-|TRBJ1-4|-|TRBV5-1
TGCGCCAGCAGCTTTACCACAGTGGATAATGAAAAACTGTTTTTT
CASSFTTVDNEKLFF
>TRBD2|TRBJ2-1|-|TRBV20-1
TGCAGTGCTAGAGATCGGCGCCTAGCGGTCTACAATGAGCAGTTCTTC
CSARDRRLAVYNEQFF
>-|TRBJ1-1|many|TRBV6-1
TGTGCCAGCACCCAACCCGGACCCGGTGAAGCTTTCTTT
CASTQPGPGEAFF
>-|TRBJ2-4|-|TRBV10-3
TGTGCCATCAGTGAGTCTTCGAGTGGAATTCAGTACTTC
CAISESSSGIQYF
>TRBD2|TRBJ2-3|-|TRBV14
TGTGCCAGCAGCCAATCTCGTCGAGGGAGGGAGATTACGCAGTATTTT
CASSQSRRGREITQYF
>-|TRBJ2-1|few|TRBV12-3/TRBV12-4
TGTGCCAGCAGTTTAACTTCCCCGCTTGGTGAGCAGTTCTTC
CASSLTSPLGEQFF
>-|TRBJ2-7|few|TRBV5-1
TGCGCCAGCAGCTCGGACGGATCCGCCTACGAGCAGTACTTC
CASSSDGSAYEQYF
>-|TRBJ2-7|few|TRBV12-3/TRBV12-4
TGTGCCAGCAGTTTTACGGAGGGGCCCCTCTACGAGCAGTACTTC
CASSFTEGPLYEQYF
>-|TRBJ2-3|-|TRBV16
TGTGCCAGCAGCCAATCGCGACAGGGCACAGATACGCAGTATTTT
CASSQSRQGTDTQYF
>-|TRBJ2-5|many|TRBV20-1
TGCAGTGCTAGAGACCTGGGGCGTCCAGAGACCCAGTACTTC
CSARDLGRPETQYF
>TRBD2|TRBJ2-7|-|TRBV7-9
TGTGCCAGCAGCTTCGCAACGGGAGGTTGGTACGAGCAGTACTTC
CASSFATGGWYEQYF
>TRBD1|TRBJ1-1|-|TRBV20-1
TGCAGTGCTAGAGACGGGACAGGACGTTCGGGGGAAGCTTTCTTT
CSARDGTGRSGEAFF
>-|TRBJ2-7|-|TRBV3-1
TGTGCCACCAGCCGAGATGCAGTGGGACTCAGTTCCTACGAGCAGTACTTC
CATSRDAVGLSSYEQYF
>-|TRBJ1-5|-|TRBV6-5
TGTGCCAGCAGTTATGGGGCGGCCGGCAATCAGCCCCAGCATTTT
CASSYGAAGNQPQHF
>-|TRBJ1-5|many|TRBV6-5
TGTGCCACCCTGTGGGGGGGGCAGCAGCCCCAGCATTTT
CATLWGGQQPQHF
>-|TRBJ2-5|many|TRBV20-1
TGCAGTGGGATTCGGTTTAAAGGGGACCAGTACTTC
CSGIRFKGDQYF
>-|TRBJ2-2|many|TRBV3-1
TGTGCCAGCAGCCAAGGGGCCGTGGGCGGGGAGCTGTTTTTT
CASSQGAVGGELFF
>TRBD1|TRBJ2-7|-|TRBV28
TGTGCCAGCGGGGAGACAGGGTACGAGCAGTACTTC
CASGETGYEQYF
>-|TRBJ2-2|few|TRBV30
TGTGCCTGGAGTTTGGGTACCGGGGAGCTGTTTTTT
CAWSLGTGELFF
>-|TRBJ2-3|-|TRBV27
TGTGCCAGCAGCGCGATAGCAACCCAAGGTAGCACAGATACGCAGTATTTT
CASSAIATQGSTDTQYF